These 25 T cell receptor beta chains share one sample of origin, sequenced in a study of blood T cell repertoires in COVID-19. TCRdb keeps only in-frame clones here, not all; method: immunoSEQ multiplex PCR. The sample lists fewer than 250,000 clones; around four fifths were seen once. Sequencing input: peripheral blood. These receptors all come from a woman in her seventies with active or convalescent COVID-19.

This chain links TRBV9 with TRBJ1-3; weak D call: TRBD1 (5 bases). The CDR3 has 14 amino acids. Germline CDR1 SGDLS, CDR2 YYNGEE. V lost 3 bases and J 0 bases, leaving 7 bases between the germline ends. Here the CDR3 reads CASSAQGSGNTIYF. As DNA, the CDR3 is TGTGCCAGCAGCGCCCAGGGCTCTGGAAACACCATATATTTT.

This chain uses TRBV3-1 (or the pseudogene TRBV3-2) with TRBJ2-7, with a tentative D call TRBD1 (7 bases). Germline CDR1 and CDR2: LGHDT and YNNKEL (reference sequence). The ends were cut back, 4 bases at V and 0 bases at J, with 16 bases in the middle. CDR3 size: 16 residues. CDR3 in amino acids: CASSPWRGPSSYEQYF. The CDR3, as DNA: TGTGCCAGCAGCCCTTGGAGGGGGCCTAGCTCCTACGAGCAGTACTTC.

This clone has only a few counts. This sequence joins TRBV4-2 and TRBJ1-2; maybe TRBD1 (5 bases). Trimming removed 6 bases from V and 5 bases from J, with 16 bases in between. This CDR3 has 14 residues. Germline V gene lookup returns CDR1 LGHNA and CDR2 YNFKEQ. The DNA for the CDR3 is TGTGCCAGCAGGCCCGCAACAGGAACTTATGGCTACACCTTC. Protein sequence: CASRPATGTYGYTF.

The genes are TRBV19 and TRBJ1-6, with D maybe TRBD1 (5 bases). Trimming removed 4 bases at V and 7 bases at J, with 17 bases between. The CDR3 has 16 residues. Germline CDR1 is LNHDA and CDR2 is SQIVND (reference sequence). CDR3 in DNA: TGTGCCAGTAGTACTCCCGGGGCGCGGGGGAATTCACCCCTCCACTTT. As protein: CASSTPGARGNSPLHF. The whole variable domain, filled in from reference TRBV19 and TRBJ1-6, reads DGGITQSPKYLFRKEGQNVTLSCEQNLNHDAMYWYRQDPGQGLRLIYYSQIVNDFQKGDIAEGYSVSREKKESFPLTVTSAQKNPTAFYLCASSTPGARGNSPLHFGNGTRLTVT.

The chain has TRBV5-1 and TRBJ1-1; no firm D call. The V end was cut by 3 bases, the J end by 5 bases, with 14 bases between. The CDR3 runs 14 residues. Germline V gives CDR1 SGHRS, CDR2 YFSETQ. DNA of the CDR3: TGCGCCAGCAGCTCTACGGGTGGCCCAACTGAAGCTTTCTTT. Encoded protein: CASSSTGGPTEAFF. The full variable domain, in which reference TRBV5-1 and TRBJ1-1 provide the parts outside the CDR3, is KAGVTQTPRYLIKTRGQQVTLSCSPISGHRSVSWYQQTPGQGLQFLFEYFSETQRNKGNFPGRFSGRQFSNSRSEMNVSTLELGDSALYLCASSSTGGPTEAFFGQGTRLTVV.

This clone was counted a few times. Other nucleotide sequences from this sample produce the same CDR3. The chain employs TRBV6-2 or TRBV6-3 and TRBJ1-1; the D gene is possibly TRBD1 (5 bases). CDR3 length: 13 amino acids. V lost 3 bases to trimming and J lost 5 bases, with 10 bases between them. The germline V gene encodes CDR1 MNHEY and CDR2 SVGEGT. CDR3 bases: TGTGCCAGCAGTTATCAGGGAGGAACTGAAGCTTTCTTT. This gives the protein CASSYQGGTEAFF.

The chain has TRBV6-5 and TRBJ1-4; D is undetermined. The CDR3 has 16 amino acids. V lost 1 base and J lost 5, with 14 bases in between. Germline V gene lookup returns CDR1 MNHEY and CDR2 SVGAGI. In DNA form, the CDR3 reads TGTGCCAGCAGTTACTATGCGTCAGACGGGAATGAAAAACTGTTTTTT. This encodes CASSYYASDGNEKLFF.

V gene TRBV29-1 combines with J gene TRBJ1-1; D not certain. Germline CDR1 and CDR2: SQVTM and ANQGSEA. The CDR3 length is 15 residues. V was shortened by 6 bases and J by 0 bases, with 17 bases between the two germline ends. CDR3 in amino acids: CSVSVVPRLNTEAFF. CDR3 sequence (DNA): TGCAGCGTAAGCGTTGTACCCCGGCTGAACACTGAAGCTTTCTTT.

The chain couples TRBV5-6 to TRBJ2-3; 8 bases fit TRBD1. V lost 4 bases, J lost 2 bases, and 9 bases stayed unmatched. Germline CDR1 reads SGHDT; CDR2 reads YYEEEE. The CDR3 runs 16 residues. This CDR3 reads CASSLISGGYTDTQYF. CDR3 DNA: TGTGCCAGCAGCCTAATATCAGGGGGCTACACAGATACGCAGTATTTT.

The rearrangement links TRBV4-3 to TRBJ2-7; 7 bases are shared with TRBD1. Germline V CDR1 and CDR2: LGHNA, YSLEER. V shed 2 bases, J shed 6 bases, and the junction held 4 bases outside the gene matches. The CDR3 covers 13 residues. The CDR3: CASSQLRTGEQYF. Here the CDR3 DNA reads TGCGCCAGCAGCCAACTTAGGACAGGCGAGCAGTACTTC.

The chain employs TRBV5-5 and TRBJ1-6, with D possibly matching TRBD1 (6 bases). The CDR3 is made up of 14 amino acids. The V end lost 4 bases, the J end lost 7 bases, and 12 bases lay between the germline ends. CDR1 is SGHKS and CDR2 is YYEKEE in the germline V gene (reference sequence). The CDR3 spells CASSQRTENSPLHF. The CDR3 region has the DNA TGTGCCAGCAGCCAACGGACAGAAAATTCACCCCTCCACTTT.

This chain uses TRBV5-4 with TRBJ2-1; weak D call: TRBD2 (6 bases). V was shortened by 0 bases and J by 5 bases, with 12 bases between the two germline ends. CDR3 length: 15 residues. Germline loops: CDR1 SGHNT, CDR2 YYREEE (reference sequence). The CDR3 loop is CASSLEGLFNNEQFF. CDR3 bases: TGTGCCAGCAGCTTGGAGGGACTCTTCAACAATGAGCAGTTCTTC.

This clone was seen a handful of times. The chain employs TRBV3-1 (or the pseudogene TRBV3-2) and TRBJ2-7; D is undetermined. This CDR3 is built from 13 residues. Germline V gene lookup returns CDR1 LGHDT and CDR2 YNNKEL (reference sequence). Trimming removed 4 bases at V and 1 base at J, with 8 bases between. The CDR3 sequence: CASSLTESYEQYF. CDR3 nucleotide sequence: TGTGCCAGCAGCCTAACGGAGTCCTACGAGCAGTACTTC.

The rearrangement uses TRBV15 and TRBJ2-3, with 7 bases lining up with TRBD2. The CDR3 has 16 residues. V shed 0 bases and J 6 bases; nucleotides not matched to a gene: 9. Germline CDR1 reads LNHNV; CDR2 reads YYDKDF (reference sequence). CDR3 DNA: TGTGCCACCAGCAGAGATAGAGGCGGGAGTGTTGATACGCAGTATTTT. This gives the protein CATSRDRGGSVDTQYF.

The J gene is TRBJ2-7, the V gene TRBV29-1; 9 positions agree with TRBD1. Trimming removed 0 bases from V and 2 bases from J; junction bases left unmatched: 2. The germline CDR1 and CDR2 sequences are SQVTM and ANQGSEA. The CDR3 totals 14 residues. The DNA for the CDR3 is TGCAGCGTTGAAGAAGACAGGGGGGCCTACGAGCAGTACTTC. As protein: CSVEEDRGAYEQYF.

The chain recombines TRBV11-2 with TRBJ2-5; weak D call: TRBD2 (6 bases). This CDR3 spans 16 amino acids. Deletions cut 5 bases from V and 0 bases from J, with 16 bases between. CDR1 and CDR2 from the germline V gene are SGHAT and FQNNGV. The CDR3 region has the DNA TGTGCCAGCAGCGCAATGGGGGGTCCTTACCAAGAGACCCAGTACTTC. Encoded protein: CASSAMGGPYQETQYF.

The chain joins TRBV4-2 to TRBJ2-3, with TRBD2 identical over 15 bases. The CDR3 runs 19 residues. CDR1 is LGHNA, CDR2 YNFKEQ, per germline. Trimming at V came to 4 bases and at J to 0 bases, leaving 8 bases not matched to a gene. CDR3 sequence: CASSLGLAGGYSSTDTQYF. DNA of the CDR3: TGTGCCAGCAGCCTCGGACTAGCGGGAGGGTATTCTAGCACAGATACGCAGTATTTT.

The gene calls are TRBV11-2 and TRBJ2-3, with 8 bases aligning to TRBD2. Germline trimming cut 8 bases from V and 6 bases from J; bases unmatched to any gene: 22. The CDR3 is 18 amino acids. Per germline, CDR1 SGHAT and CDR2 FQNNGV. CDR3 loop: CASVGGSGGLWWADTQYF. CDR3 in DNA: TGTGCCAGCGTCGGGGGGAGCGGGGGTCTCTGGTGGGCGGATACGCAGTATTTT. Based on the CDR3 plus reference TRBV11-2 and TRBJ2-3, the full variable domain is EAGVAQSPRYKIIEKRQSVAFWCNPISGHATLYWYQQILGQGPKLLIQFQNNGVVDDSQLPKDRFSAERLKGVDSTLKIQPAKLEDSAVYLCASVGGSGGLWWADTQYFGPGTRLTVL.

This chain connects TRBV7-2 to TRBJ2-3, with TRBD1 matching over 7 bases. V was pared by 2 bases and J by 1 base, with 6 bases of the junction left unmatched. This CDR3 has 16 residues. Germline loops: CDR1 SGHTA, CDR2 FQGNSA. The CDR3 sequence: CASSLSTGLGTDTQYF. The CDR3 nucleotides are TGTGCCAGCAGCTTATCGACAGGGTTGGGCACAGATACGCAGTATTTT.

The chain links TRBV12-3 or TRBV12-4 to TRBJ1-3; D not certain. This CDR3 is built from 12 residues. V lost 2 bases to trimming and J lost 7 bases, with 6 bases between them. The CDR3 region has the DNA TGTGCCAGCAGTTTAAATGGCAACACCATATATTTT. This codes for CASSLNGNTIYF.

J is TRBJ2-3 and V is TRBV10-1; 10 bases agree with TRBD2. Germline values: CDR1 WNHNN, CDR2 SYGVQD (reference sequence). CDR3 length: 16 residues. J lost 5 bases, V lost 2 bases, and 7 bases had no gene match. DNA of the CDR3: TGCGCCAGCAGTGAGAGGATAGCGGGAGGTAAAGATACGCAGTATTTT. As protein: CASSERIAGGKDTQYF.

This chain joins TRBV12-3 or TRBV12-4 and TRBJ2-5; D may be TRBD2 (6 bases). Trimming shortened V by 3 bases and J by 4 bases, and 9 bases separated the two germline ends. CDR3 size: 13 residues. The CDR3 region is CASSLGGTETQYF. The CDR3 nucleotides are TGTGCCAGCAGTTTGGGGGGTACAGAGACCCAGTACTTC.

The CDR3 sequence: CASDRGLNTGELFF. In DNA, the CDR3 is TGCGCCAGTGACAGGGGTCTTAACACCGGGGAGCTGTTTTTT. The V gene is TRBV5-1, the J gene TRBJ2-2, with TRBD1 matching over 8 bases. V trimming: 8 bases; J trimming: 2 bases; junction bases outside the gene matches: 5. Germline-derived CDR1 and CDR2 are SGHRS and YFSETQ. The CDR3 consists of 14 residues.

A single count supports this clone. The chain has TRBV10-3 and TRBJ2-1, with D possibly being TRBD2 (5 bases). The ends were cut back, 4 bases at V and 0 bases at J, with 13 bases in the middle. The CDR3 spans 16 residues. The germline V gene has CDR1 ENHRY and CDR2 SYGVKD. CDR3 loop: CAISGPAGSSYNEQFF. DNA of the CDR3: TGTGCCATCAGTGGGCCTGCGGGTTCCTCCTACAATGAGCAGTTCTTC.

As DNA, the CDR3 is TGCGCCAGCAGCGGGCCGGTTCACGGCAATGAGCAGTTCTTC. Its protein is CASSGPVHGNEQFF. The chain uses TRBV5-1 and TRBJ2-1; D remains ambiguous. The ends were cut back, 4 bases at V and 6 bases at J, with 14 bases in the middle. The CDR3 runs to 14 residues. Germline V gene lookup returns CDR1 SGHRS and CDR2 YFSETQ.